This T cell receptor (beta chain) was recovered during a study of CD8+ T cells in alopecia areata. Study-level information: Tofacitinib was taken orally by treated patients, and the dose was 5 to 10 mg twice daily.

Reverse transcribed after extraction, RNA yielded cDNA as the sequencing template. The data were produced by immunoSEQ multiplex PCR, yet TCRdb's version contains in-frame clones alone and is incomplete. The profile shows about 120,000 clones, 50% to 55% of them singletons. General study results and limits: Lesional tissue from the scalp (especially in alopecia totalis/universalis) showed higher clonality than normal scalp.

Treatment noted: oral pan-JAK inhibitor, 5-10 mg twice daily. Trimming took off 4 bases at V and 2 bases at J, with 9 bases between the two ends. The germline gives CDR1 MNHEY, CDR2 SVGAGI. CDR3 size: 13 residues. Regarding this clone: Its specificity is unknown.

The TCR comes from a human donor with alopecia areata. The sequences come from CD4+ T cells sorted from blood, collected at week 4, from a patient treated with tofacitinib. V usage is TRBV6-5 and J usage is TRBJ2-7; D might be TRBD1 (5 bases). The CDR3 spells CASSSRRAYEQYF. In DNA, the CDR3 is TGTGCCAGCAGTTCGCGCAGGGCCTACGAGCAGTACTTC.